The following is a T cell receptor beta chain sequence with its context. Its specificity is not known. This sample stems from a study of metastatic and nonmetastatic thyroid tumors. About the study: From malignant and benign thyroid patients, repertoires in blood and in tumor or nodule tissue were compared. Study-wide points: Benign nodules were reported to have significantly lower TCR beta diversity than malignant thyroid tumors, in blood and tumor.

Study processing details: Building a distant-metastasis classifier for papillary thyroid cancer drew on CDR3 differences across clinicopathological groups. MiXCR re-clonotyped the PCR reads for TCRdb. None of the V and J calls come from the authors' own analysis; TCRdb made them. Of around 18,000 clones in the sample, 34% were seen once. Treatment of any kind had been given to no patient before thyroid surgery. The trim removed 3 bases at V and 5 bases at J, leaving 11 bases unmatched. The germline V gene has CDR1 SGHRS and CDR2 YFSETQ. The CDR3 runs 15 residues. The rearrangement links TRBV5-1 to TRBJ2-7; the match to TRBD1 covers 7 bases. Sequencing input: tumor tissue. The clonotype comes from a female donor with papillary thyroid cancer or a benign thyroid nodule (not recorded which). Some clones in this sample may be carry-over from other donors' samples. In DNA, the CDR3 is TGCGCCAGCAGCTGGACGGTACAGGGGCTCAACGAGCAGTACTTC. Its protein is CASSWTVQGLNEQYF.